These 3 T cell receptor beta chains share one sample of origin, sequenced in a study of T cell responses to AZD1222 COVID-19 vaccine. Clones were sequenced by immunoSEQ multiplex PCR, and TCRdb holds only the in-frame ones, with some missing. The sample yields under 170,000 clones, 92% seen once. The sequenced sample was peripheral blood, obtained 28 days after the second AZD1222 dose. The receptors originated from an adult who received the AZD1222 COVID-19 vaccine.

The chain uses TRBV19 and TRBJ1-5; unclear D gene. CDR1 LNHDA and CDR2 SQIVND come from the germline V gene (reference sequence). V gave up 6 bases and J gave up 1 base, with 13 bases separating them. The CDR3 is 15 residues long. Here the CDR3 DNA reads TGTGCCAGTAGCCCCCTTATGGGGAGCAATCAGCCCCAGCATTTT. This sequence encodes CASSPLMGSNQPQHF.

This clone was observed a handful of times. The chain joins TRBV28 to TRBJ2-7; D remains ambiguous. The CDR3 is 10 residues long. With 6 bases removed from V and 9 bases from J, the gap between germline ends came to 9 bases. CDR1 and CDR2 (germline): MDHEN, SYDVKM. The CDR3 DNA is TGTGCCAGCAGAGGCCCGGTGCAGTACTTC. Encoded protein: CASRGPVQYF.

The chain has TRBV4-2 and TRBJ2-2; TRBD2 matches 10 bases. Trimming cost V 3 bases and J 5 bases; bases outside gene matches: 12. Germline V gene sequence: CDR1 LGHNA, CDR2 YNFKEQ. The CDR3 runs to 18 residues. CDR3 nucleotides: TGTGCCAGCAGCCAGGGAGTAGCGGGAGGCGGTTTTACCGGGGAGCTGTTTTTT. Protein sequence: CASSQGVAGGGFTGELFF.